The sample holds a few counts of the clone carrying this TCR beta chain. Its antigen is still unknown. These data are taken from a study of CD8 T cells in ankylosing spondylitis. Findings of the study overall: Ankylosing spondylitis blood appeared to carry a characteristic TCR beta motif of roughly eight highly homologous variants. Existing reports had already noted some motif variants in reactive arthritis synovial fluid and blood.

V shed 0 bases and J shed 5 bases, with 14 bases lying between them. The CDR3 extends over 15 amino acids. From germline, CDR1 is ENHRY and CDR2 SYGVKD. TCRdb re-derived calls from the 5' RACE reads in MiXCR, one entry per CDR3 protein. The sample lists under 200,000 distinct CDR3 sequences, around a tenth occurring once. J is TRBJ2-7 and V is TRBV10-3; no clear D gene. Input material: blood, either unsorted or a sorted T cell fraction (not recorded which). The receptor was derived from a female donor with ankylosing spondylitis or in good health (not recorded which). For the CDR3, the DNA is TGTGCCATCAGTGAGTCGTCACCTCTAGGCCACGAGCAGTACTTC. Translating gives CAISESSPLGHEQYF.